A single sample is the source of the 27 T cell receptor beta chains below, sequenced in a study of blood T cell repertoires in COVID-19. TCRdb's copy holds only in-frame clones and misses some; the assay was immunoSEQ multiplex PCR. The data contain 200,000 to 250,000 clones, roughly 81% of them singletons. The sample comprised peripheral blood. The receptor source for this set is a middle-aged man with acute or convalescent COVID-19.

The chain couples TRBV6-6 to TRBJ2-7, with TRBD1 matching 7 bases. The germline gives CDR1 MNHNY, CDR2 SVGAGI (reference sequence). This CDR3 has 14 residues. Germline trimming cut 1 base from V and 1 base from J; bases unmatched to any gene: 1. DNA for the CDR3: TGTGCCAGCAGTTACTTGACAGGGTCCTACGAGCAGTACTTC. Translation gives CASSYLTGSYEQYF.

The chain links TRBV3-1 (or the pseudogene TRBV3-2) to TRBJ1-1, with TRBD1 as a possible D gene (5 bases). Germline assignment: CDR1 LGHDT and CDR2 YNNKEL (reference sequence). There are 15 residues in the CDR3. The V end was cut by 0 bases, the J end by 5 bases, with 13 bases between. CDR3 DNA sequence: TGTGCCAGCAGCCAAGATCCCCTTCGGGGGACTGAAGCTTTCTTT. It translates to CASSQDPLRGTEAFF.

The chain links TRBV12-5 to TRBJ1-1, with 9 bases matching TRBD1. The CDR3 runs to 15 residues. Trimming took 4 bases from V and 4 from J; bases not matched to a gene: 7. Germline V gene lookup returns CDR1 LGHNT and CDR2 FRNRAP. This chain's CDR3 is CASGSNRGQGTEAFF. The CDR3 DNA reads as TGTGCTAGTGGTTCGAACAGGGGGCAGGGCACTGAAGCTTTCTTT.

Details on this clone: In the same sample, other DNA sequences code for this CDR3. V gene TRBV18 combines with J gene TRBJ1-1, with 7 nucleotides matching TRBD1. CDR3 length equals 13 residues. From germline, CDR1 is KGHSH and CDR2 LQKENI. With 5 bases clipped from V and 2 bases from J, the junction kept 2 bases outside the gene matches. The CDR3 loop is CASSRTGNTEAFF. In nucleotides, the CDR3 is TGTGCCAGCTCAAGGACAGGAAACACTGAAGCTTTCTTT. The complete variable domain, with remaining parts taken from reference TRBV18 and TRBJ1-1, reads NAGVMQNPRHLVRRRGQEARLRCSPMKGHSHVYWYRQLPEEGLKFMVYLQKENIIDESGMPKERFSAEFPKEGPSILRIQQVVRGDSAAYFCASSRTGNTEAFFGQGTRLTVV.

V is TRBV5-1 and J is TRBJ2-7; 13 bases are a match to TRBD2. Losses at the gene ends were 8 bases for V and 4 bases for J; bases not matched to a gene: 12. The V gene's germline CDR1 is SGHRS and CDR2 YFSETQ. There are 16 residues in the CDR3. CDR3 nucleotides: TGCGCCAGTCGCCCCGGGACTAGCGGGGTCCTTTACGAGCAGTACTTC. This sequence encodes CASRPGTSGVLYEQYF.

As DNA, the CDR3 is TGTGCCAGCAGCGACCAACAGGGGTACCAAGAGACCCAGTACTTC. Encoded protein: CASSDQQGYQETQYF. V is TRBV3-1 (or the pseudogene TRBV3-2) and J is TRBJ2-5; TRBD1 matches at 7 bases. V lost 5 bases to trimming and J lost 0 bases; unmatched junction nucleotides: 6. Germline values: CDR1 LGHDT, CDR2 YNNKEL (reference sequence). The CDR3 covers 15 residues.

The J gene is TRBJ2-5, the V gene TRBV9; TRBD1 matches at 9 bases. The ends lost 4 bases at V and 3 bases at J; junction bases unmatched: 7. Germline V gives CDR1 SGDLS, CDR2 YYNGEE. The CDR3 runs to 15 residues. The CDR3 DNA is TGTGCCAGCAGCTTCCGGGACAGGGAGGAAGAGACCCAGTACTTC. Amino acid sequence: CASSFRDREEETQYF.

In its sample, this clone was seen a few times. The chain recombines TRBV7-3 with TRBJ2-2, with D tentatively TRBD1 (5 bases). Germline V gives CDR1 SGHTA, CDR2 FQGTGA. The CDR3 extends over 17 amino acids. The V end lost 5 bases, the J end lost 4 bases, and 20 bases lay between the germline ends. CDR3 DNA: TGTGCCAGCAGCACACCAGGGTTTATGACCGCCACCGGGGAGCTGTTTTTT. Translation: CASSTPGFMTATGELFF. Full variable domain (outside the CDR3, taken from reference TRBV7-3 and TRBJ2-2): GAGVSQTPSNKVTEKGKYVELRCDPISGHTALYWYRQSLGQGPEFLIYFQGTGAADDSGLPNDRFFAVRPEGSVSTLKIQRTERGDSAVYLCASSTPGFMTATGELFFGEGSRLTVL.

CDR3 sequence: CASSLNQGTNEKLFF. The CDR3 DNA is TGTGCCAGCAGCTTAAACCAGGGAACTAATGAAAAACTGTTTTTT. The chain uses TRBV7-9 and TRBJ1-4, with a weak D call TRBD1 (5 bases). CDR3 length: 15 residues. Germline-derived CDR1 and CDR2 are SEHNR and FQNEAQ (reference sequence). V lost 2 bases, J lost 1 base, and 8 bases lay in between. Full variable domain (missing parts from reference TRBV7-9 and TRBJ1-4): DTGVSQNPRHKITKRGQNVTFRCDPISEHNRLYWYRQTLGQGPEFLTYFQNEAQLEKSRLLSDRFSAERPKGSFSTLEIQRTEQGDSAMYLCASSLNQGTNEKLFFGSGTQLSVL.

The chain is built from TRBV6-5 and TRBJ2-1; 7 bases agree with TRBD2. Germline CDR1 reads MNHEY; CDR2 reads SVGAGI. V was pared by 6 bases and J by 5 bases, with 10 bases of the junction left unmatched. CDR3 length: 15 residues. CDR3 in DNA: TGTGCCAGCAGCCCCCGGGGGGTGATCCACAATGAGCAGTTCTTC. Translated: CASSPRGVIHNEQFF.

The gene calls are TRBV19 and TRBJ1-4, with 8 bases that match TRBD1. The CDR3 is 15 residues long. J gave up 2 bases and V 3 bases, and 2 bases lay outside the gene matches. CDR1 LNHDA and CDR2 SQIVND come from the germline V gene (reference sequence). The CDR3 region has the DNA TGTGCCAGTAGTATTCAGGGGGCGACTAATGAAAAACTGTTTTTT. It specifies CASSIQGATNEKLFF.

Points on this clone: Other DNA sequences of this sample code for an identical CDR3. The genes are TRBV27 and TRBJ1-2; possibly TRBD1 for D (6 bases). This CDR3 contains 13 residues. Germline V gene lookup returns CDR1 MNHEY and CDR2 SMNVEV (reference sequence). Between the trimmed V and J ends, which lost 5 bases and 4 bases, there was a span of 11 bases. The CDR3 region has the DNA TGTGCCAGCAGTCTTACAGGGTTCTATGGCTACACCTTC. It encodes CASSLTGFYGYTF.

This clone was counted between two and nine times. V usage is TRBV5-1 and J usage is TRBJ2-2; D not resolved. V lost 4 bases to trimming and J lost 0 bases, with 10 bases between them. This CDR3 contains 15 residues. CDR1 SGHRS and CDR2 YFSETQ come from the germline V gene. The CDR3 DNA reads as TGCGCCAGCAGCGGATGGGCTCCGAACACCGGGGAGCTGTTTTTT. Its translation is CASSGWAPNTGELFF.

The chain employs TRBV19 and TRBJ1-1; D is perhaps TRBD1 (6 bases). Trimming stripped 3 bases from V and 7 bases from J, with 24 bases between. CDR1 LNHDA and CDR2 SQIVND come from the germline V gene (reference sequence). This CDR3 has 17 amino acids. The CDR3: CASSIGTGRTASLEAFF. CDR3 DNA: TGTGCCAGTAGTATTGGTACTGGGCGGACAGCAAGCCTTGAAGCTTTCTTT.

V usage is TRBV7-3 and J usage is TRBJ2-2; D is unresolved. Trimming removed 5 bases at V and 5 bases at J, with 9 bases between. The CDR3 is 13 residues long. Germline CDR1 SGHTA, CDR2 FQGTGA. The CDR3 protein is CASSPPLTGELFF. In DNA form, the CDR3 reads TGTGCCAGCAGCCCCCCTCTGACCGGGGAGCTGTTTTTT.

This chain links TRBV4-3 with TRBJ2-5; possible D gene TRBD2, 6 bases. The germline V and J ends were trimmed by 2 bases and 4 bases, with 14 bases remaining between them. This CDR3 is 15 amino acids long. The germline CDR1 and CDR2 sequences are LGHNA and YSLEER. The DNA of the CDR3 is TGCGCCAGCAGCCAAACTGGCGGAGGGGCAGAGACCCAGTACTTC. This codes for CASSQTGGGAETQYF.

The CDR3 loop reads CASELQASQYF. The CDR3 DNA follows: TGTGCCAGCGAACTTCAGGCGTCCCAGTACTTC. This chain links TRBV6-5 with TRBJ2-5; no firm D call. The germline CDR1 and CDR2 sequences are MNHEY and SVGAGI. This CDR3 is built from 11 residues. The ends were cut back, 8 bases at V and 9 bases at J, with 13 bases in the middle.

The chain carries TRBV7-8 and TRBJ2-7; D is undetermined. The V gene lost 8 bases and the J gene lost 4 bases, with 9 bases spanning the gap. The CDR3 spans 11 residues. CDR1 SGHVS and CDR2 FQNEAQ come from the germline V gene. The CDR3 loop is CASGETYEQYF. Written as DNA, the CDR3 is TGTGCCAGCGGAGAAACTTACGAGCAGTACTTC.

V usage is TRBV25-1 and J usage is TRBJ1-1; D is possibly TRBD1 (5 bases). This CDR3 region has 13 residues. Trimming removed 4 bases at V and 2 bases at J, with 8 bases between. In germline, CDR1 is MGHDK, CDR2 SYGVNS. The CDR3 protein is CASSGQRNTEAFF. DNA for the CDR3: TGTGCCAGCAGTGGACAGCGCAACACTGAAGCTTTCTTT.

The gene calls are TRBV19 and TRBJ2-2, with D perhaps matching TRBD1 (6 bases). This CDR3 is 13 amino acids long. Germline V gene sequence: CDR1 LNHDA, CDR2 SQIVND (reference sequence). The V gene lost 5 bases and the J gene lost 6 bases, with 10 bases spanning the gap. Here the CDR3 DNA reads TGTGCCAGTAGTCAGGGGCGCGCCGGGGAGCTGTTTTTT. Amino acids: CASSQGRAGELFF.

The rearrangement links TRBV5-1 to TRBJ2-7; D call uncertain. V gave up 2 bases and J gave up 5 bases, with 8 bases separating them. Germline V gene lookup returns CDR1 SGHRS and CDR2 YFSETQ. This CDR3 spans 12 amino acids. DNA for the CDR3: TGCGCCAGCAGCTTTGACTGGGACGAGCAGTACTTC. Translated, it gives CASSFDWDEQYF.

The chain employs TRBV27 and TRBJ2-3, with 9 bases matching TRBD1. This CDR3 is built from 13 residues. From germline, CDR1 is MNHEY and CDR2 SMNVEV (reference sequence). V lost 5 bases to trimming and J lost 10 bases; unmatched junction nucleotides: 7. The CDR3 is CASSHRDRVPQYF. As DNA, the CDR3 is TGTGCCAGCAGTCACCGGGACAGGGTCCCGCAGTATTTT.

This clone has only one observation. The rearrangement links TRBV9 to TRBJ2-5, with D possibly being TRBD2 (6 bases). Germline loops: CDR1 SGDLS, CDR2 YYNGEE. V was cut by 4 bases and J by 3 bases, with 16 bases left in between. The CDR3 is 15 residues long. CDR3 sequence: CASSSRTGGEETQYF. The CDR3 coding sequence is TGTGCCAGCAGCTCAAGAACTGGCGGGGAAGAGACCCAGTACTTC.

This clone was seen a handful of times. J is TRBJ2-7 and V is TRBV28; TRBD1 aligns across 8 bases. The CDR3 consists of 13 residues. The V gene's germline CDR1 is MDHEN and CDR2 SYDVKM. V trimming: 8 bases; J trimming: 5 bases; junction bases outside the gene matches: 8. The CDR3 bases are TGTGCCAGCGTCAGGACAGGGATCAACGAGCAGTACTTC. The encoded protein is CASVRTGINEQYF.

The V call is TRBV7-2, the J call TRBJ1-2; the match to TRBD1 covers 8 bases. The CDR3 consists of 14 residues. With V trimmed by 4 bases and J by 4 bases, 5 bases remained unmatched. In germline, CDR1 is SGHTA, CDR2 FQGNSA. In nucleotides, the CDR3 is TGTGCCAGCAGCTCACAGGGGGGAGGCTATGGCTACACCTTC. This sequence encodes CASSSQGGGYGYTF.

V usage is TRBV7-3 and J usage is TRBJ1-1, with a weak D call TRBD1 (5 bases). Germline values: CDR1 SGHTA, CDR2 FQGTGA. V was clipped by 4 bases and J by 2 bases, with 8 bases between them. There are 13 residues in the CDR3. The CDR3 DNA reads TGTGCCAGCAGCTGGGGCCAAAACACTGAAGCTTTCTTT. Encoded protein: CASSWGQNTEAFF.

This chain uses TRBV6-1 with TRBJ2-7; D is undetermined. Germline V gene sequence: CDR1 MNHNS, CDR2 SASEGT. The V end lost 1 base, the J end lost 6 bases, and 19 bases lay between the germline ends. This CDR3 has 16 amino acids. CDR3 residues: CASSEGYSSSFAEQYF. For the CDR3, the DNA is TGTGCCAGCAGTGAAGGGTACAGCTCCAGTTTCGCCGAGCAGTACTTC.